This T cell receptor beta chain emerged from a study of early T cells in non-severe SARS-CoV-2 infection. The study's findings and limits: Anti-spike CD8 responses were favored by VDJdb matching, which missed private and CD4 specificities.

This clonotype was observed at least ten times. What it binds is unknown. TCRdb reprocessed the 5' RACE reads via MiXCR and lists one record per CDR3 protein. The sample holds tens of thousands of distinct CDR3 sequences; about a tenth are singletons and the top ten take approximately 8.7%. With V trimmed by 3 bases and J by 7 bases, 4 bases remained unmatched. CDR1 KGHSH and CDR2 LQKENI come from the germline V gene. The CDR3 extends over 14 amino acids. The chain recombines TRBV18 with TRBJ2-7; 12 bases fit TRBD1. The clonotype was recovered from an adult who was a healthcare worker with PCR-confirmed SARS-CoV-2 infection or an uninfected control (not recorded which). Input material: whole blood. CDR3 amino acids: CASSPGQGAREQYF. DNA for the CDR3: TGTGCCAGCTCACCGGGACAGGGGGCGCGTGAGCAGTACTTC.